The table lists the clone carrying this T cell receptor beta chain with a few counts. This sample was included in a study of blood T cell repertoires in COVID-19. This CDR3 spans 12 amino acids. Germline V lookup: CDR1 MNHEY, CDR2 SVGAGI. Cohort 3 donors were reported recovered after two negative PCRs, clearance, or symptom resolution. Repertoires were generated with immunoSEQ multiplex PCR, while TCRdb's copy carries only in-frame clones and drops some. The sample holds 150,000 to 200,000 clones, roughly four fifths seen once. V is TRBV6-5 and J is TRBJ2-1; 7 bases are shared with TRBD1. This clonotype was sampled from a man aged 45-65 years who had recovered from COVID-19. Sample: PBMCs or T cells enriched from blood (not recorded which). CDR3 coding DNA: TGTGCGACGACAGGGATCGTGGATGAGCAGTTCTTC. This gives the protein CATTGIVDEQFF.